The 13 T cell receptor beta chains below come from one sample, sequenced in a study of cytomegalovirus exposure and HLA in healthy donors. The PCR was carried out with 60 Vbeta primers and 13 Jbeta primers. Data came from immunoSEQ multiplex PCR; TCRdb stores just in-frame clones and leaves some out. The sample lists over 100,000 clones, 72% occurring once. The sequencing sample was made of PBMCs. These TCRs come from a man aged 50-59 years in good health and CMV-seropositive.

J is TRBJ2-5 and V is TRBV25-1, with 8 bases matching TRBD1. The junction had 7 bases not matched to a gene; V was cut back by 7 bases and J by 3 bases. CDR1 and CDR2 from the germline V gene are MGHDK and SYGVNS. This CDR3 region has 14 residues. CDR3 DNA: TGTGCCAGCACCGGGGACAGGTTCGAAGAGACCCAGTACTTC. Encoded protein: CASTGDRFEETQYF.

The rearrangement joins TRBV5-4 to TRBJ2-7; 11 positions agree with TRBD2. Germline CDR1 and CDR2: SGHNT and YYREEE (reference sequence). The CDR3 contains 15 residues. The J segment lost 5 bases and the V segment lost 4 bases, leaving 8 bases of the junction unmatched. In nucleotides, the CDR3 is TGTGCCAGCAGCATACCCGGGACTAGCGGAGACGAGCAGTACTTC. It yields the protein CASSIPGTSGDEQYF.

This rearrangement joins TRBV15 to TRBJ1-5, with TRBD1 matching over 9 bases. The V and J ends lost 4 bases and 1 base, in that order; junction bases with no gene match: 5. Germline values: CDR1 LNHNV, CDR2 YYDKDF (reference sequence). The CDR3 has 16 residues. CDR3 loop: CATSTNRGRSNQPQHF. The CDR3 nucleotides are TGTGCCACCAGCACGAACAGGGGGCGAAGCAATCAGCCCCAGCATTTT.

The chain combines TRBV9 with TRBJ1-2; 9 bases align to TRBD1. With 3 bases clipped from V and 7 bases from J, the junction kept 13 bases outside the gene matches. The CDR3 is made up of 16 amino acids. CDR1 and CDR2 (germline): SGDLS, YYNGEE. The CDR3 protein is CASSATPGQGLTGYTF. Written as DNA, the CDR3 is TGTGCCAGCAGCGCGACACCGGGACAGGGATTAACTGGCTACACCTTC.

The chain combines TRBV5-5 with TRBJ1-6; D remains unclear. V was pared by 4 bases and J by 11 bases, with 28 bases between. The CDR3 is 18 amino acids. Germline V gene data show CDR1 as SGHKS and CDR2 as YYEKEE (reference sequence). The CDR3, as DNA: TGTGCCAGCAGCCCGTACACCCGGGGAGGGCAAGGAGGTACACCCCTCCACTTT. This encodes CASSPYTRGGQGGTPLHF.

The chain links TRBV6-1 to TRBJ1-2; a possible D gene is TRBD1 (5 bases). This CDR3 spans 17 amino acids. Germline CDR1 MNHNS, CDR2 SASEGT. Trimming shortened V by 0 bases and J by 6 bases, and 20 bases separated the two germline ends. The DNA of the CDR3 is TGTGCCAGCAGTGAAGCGCCCGATGCACGGGAGGGGAATGGCTACACCTTC. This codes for CASSEAPDAREGNGYTF.

This chain's CDR3 is CASSNIPGTSKYEQYF. Written as DNA, the CDR3 is TGTGCCAGCAGCAATATACCCGGGACTAGCAAATACGAGCAGTACTTC. This rearrangement joins TRBV27 to TRBJ2-7; TRBD2 agrees at 9 bases. Unmatched junction bases numbered 13, after V lost 6 bases and J lost 4 bases. This CDR3 region has 16 residues. Looked up from germline, CDR1 is MNHEY and CDR2 is SMNVEV (reference sequence).

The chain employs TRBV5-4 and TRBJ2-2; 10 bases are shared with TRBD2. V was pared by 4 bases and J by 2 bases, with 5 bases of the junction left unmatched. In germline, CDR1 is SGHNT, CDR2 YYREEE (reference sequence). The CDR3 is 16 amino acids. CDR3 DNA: TGTGCCAGCAGCAGAACTAGCGGGGCTAACACCGGGGAGCTGTTTTTT. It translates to CASSRTSGANTGELFF.

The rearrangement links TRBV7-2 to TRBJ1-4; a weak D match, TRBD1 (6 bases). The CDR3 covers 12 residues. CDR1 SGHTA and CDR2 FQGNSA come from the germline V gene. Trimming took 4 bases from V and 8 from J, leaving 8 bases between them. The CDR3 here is CASSSDREKLFF. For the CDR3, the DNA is TGTGCCAGCAGCTCCGACAGGGAAAAACTGTTTTTT.

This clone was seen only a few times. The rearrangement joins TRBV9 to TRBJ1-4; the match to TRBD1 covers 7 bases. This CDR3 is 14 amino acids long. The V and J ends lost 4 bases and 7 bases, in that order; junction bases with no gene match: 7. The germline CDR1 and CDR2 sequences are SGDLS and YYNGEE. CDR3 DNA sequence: TGTGCCAGCAGCCCCGGGACAGCAACTGAAAAACTGTTTTTT. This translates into CASSPGTATEKLFF.

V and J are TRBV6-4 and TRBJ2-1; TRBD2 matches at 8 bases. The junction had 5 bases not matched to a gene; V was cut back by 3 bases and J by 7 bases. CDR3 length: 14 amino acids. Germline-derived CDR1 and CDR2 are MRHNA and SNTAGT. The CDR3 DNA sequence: TGTGCCAGCAGTGAGCGGGGGGTCGAGAATGAGCAGTTCTTC. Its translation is CASSERGVENEQFF.

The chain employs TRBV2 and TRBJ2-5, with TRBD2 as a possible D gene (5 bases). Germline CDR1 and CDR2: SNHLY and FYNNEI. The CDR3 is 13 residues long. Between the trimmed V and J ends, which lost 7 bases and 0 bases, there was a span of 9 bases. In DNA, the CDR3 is TGTGCCAGCAATCCCGGGAACCAAGAGACCCAGTACTTC. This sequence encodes CASNPGNQETQYF.

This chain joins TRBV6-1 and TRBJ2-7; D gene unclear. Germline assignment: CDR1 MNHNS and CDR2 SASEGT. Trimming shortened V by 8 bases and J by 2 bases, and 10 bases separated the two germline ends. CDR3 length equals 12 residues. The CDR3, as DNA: TGTGCCAGCCGTCGACTGACCTACGAGCAGTACTTC. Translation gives CASRRLTYEQYF.